This TCR beta chain is from a study of T cells after yellow fever vaccination. Overall study findings and caveats: Reappearance after the booster was observed for most primary-vaccination clones (roughly 96% CD4, less than 90% CD8). Faster peaking, at day 5 versus 15, marked a secondary response that was weaker.

The germline V gene has CDR1 SGHRS and CDR2 YFSETQ. The CDR3 is 12 residues long. Trimming cost V 5 bases and J 7 bases, with 12 bases left between them. Notes on this clonotype: What it recognizes is unknown.

Template switching by 5'RACE produced TCR cDNA, adding a universal primer site and UMIs. TCRdb re-called the 5' RACE reads with MiXCR, one entry per CDR3 protein. The repertoire holds roughly 400,000 distinct CDR3 sequences, with about 19% as singletons. The chain employs TRBV5-1 and TRBJ1-2, with TRBD1 as a possible D gene (5 bases). The sequencing used PBMCs, collected before the yellow fever booster vaccination. This TCR came from a man between 18 and 35 years old who received the YFV17D yellow fever vaccine. CDR3 in amino acids: CASRSGTSGYTF. The CDR3, as DNA: TGCGCCAGCAGATCCGGGACCTCTGGCTACACCTTC.